This T cell receptor beta chain emerged from a study of cytomegalovirus exposure and HLA in healthy donors. Notes on this clone: Its specificity is not known.

Primers for the PCR totalled 60 Vbeta and 13 Jbeta. Authors' analysis steps: Per a later analysis, the number of unique TCR beta chains was around 80 million, of which 10 million to 11 million were shared. Using immunoSEQ multiplex PCR, the repertoire was profiled, and TCRdb retains in-frame clones only, with some absent. V and J calls and clone size are as listed in that table; D and trimming were resolved from the DNA. This table lists around 210,000 clones. The CDR3 is 15 amino acids. Germline loops: CDR1 MNHNS, CDR2 SASEGT. Trimming stripped 3 bases from V and 0 bases from J, with 8 bases between. General study findings and limits: A few V segments could not be told apart, such as TRBV6-2 and TRBV6-3, and were left out.

The receptor's source is a girl aged 2-10 years in good health and CMV-seropositive. J is TRBJ1-4 and V is TRBV6-1; D remains unclear. The sequenced material came from PBMCs. This chain's CDR3 is CASSDDIATNEKLFF. The CDR3 bases are TGTGCCAGCAGTGACGACATCGCAACTAATGAAAAACTGTTTTTT.